This is a list of T cell receptor beta chains from one sample in a study of blood T cells in healthy people across ages. One entry per CDR3 protein, called by TCRdb with MiXCR from the 5' RACE reads. Altogether around 1.1 million distinct CDR3 sequences are present, less than 45% being singletons, with the ten largest covering about an eighth. Sample: blood. The receptors here all came from a man younger than 30 in good health. Both conserved end residues are part of each CDR3. The D gene is left open where the match is weak. Only some rows state a clone size, as once, few, many or a class for expanded clones.

CDR3aa: CATCTGVKNEQFF
CDR3nt: TGTGCCACGTGCACCGGGGTGAAGAATGAGCAGTTCTTC
j_gene: TRBJ2-1
d_gene: -
v_gene: TRBV12-3/TRBV12-4
abundance: -

CDR3aa: CASILGLAASNEQFF
CDR3nt: TGTGCCAGCATTCTCGGACTAGCCGCGTCCAATGAGCAGTTCTTC
j_gene: TRBJ2-1
d_gene: TRBD2
v_gene: TRBV6-2/TRBV6-3
abundance: -

CDR3aa: CASSSTQGNTEAFF
CDR3nt: TGCGCCAGCAGCTCCACACAGGGAAACACTGAAGCTTTCTTT
j_gene: TRBJ1-1
d_gene: -
v_gene: TRBV5-1
abundance: few

CDR3aa: CASTMRQGTDTQYF
CDR3nt: TGTGCCAGCACCATGCGACAGGGCACAGATACGCAGTATTTT
j_gene: TRBJ2-3
d_gene: -
v_gene: TRBV7-9
abundance: few

CDR3aa: CASSLWDTPRKTQYF
CDR3nt: TGTGCCAGCAGCTTGTGGGACACACCAAGAAAGACCCAGTACTTC
j_gene: TRBJ2-5
d_gene: -
v_gene: TRBV5-5
abundance: -

CDR3aa: CASSEKGKGAFF
CDR3nt: TGTGCCAGCAGCGAGAAGGGGAAAGGAGCTTTCTTT
j_gene: TRBJ1-1
d_gene: -
v_gene: TRBV7-9
abundance: few

CDR3aa: CASSTTRGAEAFF
CDR3nt: TGTGCCAGTAGTACCACCCGGGGGGCTGAAGCTTTCTTT
j_gene: TRBJ1-1
d_gene: -
v_gene: TRBV19
abundance: -

CDR3aa: CASSSEVTGYGYTF
CDR3nt: TGTGCCAGCAGCTCTGAGGTGACCGGCTATGGCTACACCTTC
j_gene: TRBJ1-2
d_gene: -
v_gene: TRBV7-3
abundance: many

CDR3aa: CASSLSGLVIDQYF
CDR3nt: TGTGCCAGCAGTTTATCGGGCCTAGTGATAGATCAGTACTTC
j_gene: TRBJ2-7
d_gene: -
v_gene: TRBV27
abundance: -

CDR3aa: CASSFPVTERGIEAFF
CDR3nt: TGTGCCAGCAGTTTCCCCGTGACAGAGAGGGGGATCGAAGCTTTCTTT
j_gene: TRBJ1-1
d_gene: -
v_gene: TRBV12-3/TRBV12-4
abundance: -

CDR3aa: CASSLSGNHGYTF
CDR3nt: TGTGCCAGCAGTTTATCTGGGAACCATGGCTACACGTTC
j_gene: TRBJ1-2
d_gene: -
v_gene: TRBV12-3/TRBV12-4
abundance: -

CDR3aa: CASSYEGQGANYGYTF
CDR3nt: TGTGCCAGCAGTTATGAAGGACAGGGCGCTAACTATGGCTACACCTTC
j_gene: TRBJ1-2
d_gene: TRBD1
v_gene: TRBV28
abundance: -

CDR3aa: CASSQDGSSGGAYNEQFF
CDR3nt: TGCGCCAGCAGCCAAGATGGGTCTAGCGGGGGGGCCTACAATGAGCAGTTCTTC
j_gene: TRBJ2-1
d_gene: TRBD2
v_gene: TRBV4-1
abundance: -

CDR3aa: CASSSDSFSNQPQHF
CDR3nt: TGTGCCAGCAGCTCGGACAGTTTTAGCAATCAGCCCCAGCATTTT
j_gene: TRBJ1-5
d_gene: -
v_gene: TRBV7-6
abundance: -

CDR3aa: CASSFSGVHNYGYTF
CDR3nt: TGTGCCAGCAGTTTCTCGGGGGTGCATAACTATGGCTACACCTTC
j_gene: TRBJ1-2
d_gene: -
v_gene: TRBV6-5
abundance: -

CDR3aa: CASSYGGYYGYTF
CDR3nt: TGTGCCAGCAGTTATGGGGGCTACTATGGCTACACCTTC
j_gene: TRBJ1-2
d_gene: -
v_gene: TRBV6-6
abundance: -

CDR3aa: CASSHRGITDTQYF
CDR3nt: TGTGCCAGCAGCCACAGGGGTATTACAGATACGCAGTATTTT
j_gene: TRBJ2-3
d_gene: TRBD1
v_gene: TRBV7-2
abundance: -

CDR3aa: CASSLARKRTDTQYF
CDR3nt: TGTGCCAGCAGCTTAGCGAGGAAACGCACAGATACGCAGTATTTT
j_gene: TRBJ2-3
d_gene: -
v_gene: TRBV7-8
abundance: few

CDR3aa: CASSLVWDRNYGYTF
CDR3nt: TGTGCCAGCAGCTTAGTGTGGGACAGGAACTATGGCTACACCTTC
j_gene: TRBJ1-2
d_gene: TRBD1
v_gene: TRBV7-2
abundance: few

CDR3aa: CASSRLGLAGGTETQYF
CDR3nt: TGCGCCAGCAGCCGCTTAGGACTAGCGGGCGGGACAGAGACCCAGTACTTC
j_gene: TRBJ2-5
d_gene: TRBD2
v_gene: TRBV5-1
abundance: -

CDR3aa: CASSLARGGPNEQYF
CDR3nt: TGTGCCAGCAGCTTAGCACGGGGGGGCCCCAATGAGCAGTACTTC
j_gene: TRBJ2-7
d_gene: TRBD2
v_gene: TRBV7-2
abundance: -

CDR3aa: CAIGRADSYEQYF
CDR3nt: TGTGCCATAGGACGGGCGGACTCCTACGAGCAGTACTTC
j_gene: TRBJ2-7
d_gene: -
v_gene: TRBV10-3
abundance: -

CDR3aa: CASNTGDGNQPQHF
CDR3nt: TGTGCCAGCAATACGGGGGACGGCAATCAGCCCCAGCATTTT
j_gene: TRBJ1-5
d_gene: -
v_gene: TRBV28
abundance: few

CDR3aa: CASSAAGAPPDTQYF
CDR3nt: TGTGCCAGCAGCGCCGCCGGGGCCCCCCCAGATACGCAGTATTTT
j_gene: TRBJ2-3
d_gene: -
v_gene: TRBV9
abundance: -

CDR3aa: CASSHQRGDFQETQYF
CDR3nt: TGTGCCAGCAGTCATCAGCGGGGGGACTTTCAAGAGACCCAGTACTTC
j_gene: TRBJ2-5
d_gene: TRBD2
v_gene: TRBV7-9
abundance: -

CDR3aa: CSAGFGPGDYNQPQHF
CDR3nt: TGCAGTGCTGGCTTTGGTCCAGGGGATTACAATCAGCCCCAGCATTTT
j_gene: TRBJ1-5
d_gene: -
v_gene: TRBV20-1
abundance: -

CDR3aa: CASSQGKQRNEQFF
CDR3nt: TGTGCCAGCAGCCAAGGAAAGCAGAGGAATGAGCAGTTCTTC
j_gene: TRBJ2-1
d_gene: -
v_gene: TRBV14
abundance: -

CDR3aa: CASSPRPGTGNTEAFF
CDR3nt: TGCGCCAGCAGCCCTCGTCCCGGGACAGGGAACACTGAAGCTTTCTTT
j_gene: TRBJ1-1
d_gene: TRBD1
v_gene: TRBV5-1
abundance: few

CDR3aa: CAISGGGFNEQFF
CDR3nt: TGTGCCATCAGTGGAGGGGGCTTCAATGAGCAGTTCTTC
j_gene: TRBJ2-1
d_gene: TRBD1
v_gene: TRBV10-3
abundance: -

CDR3aa: CASSLARTDYGYTF
CDR3nt: TGTGCCAGCAGCTTAGCGCGGACAGACTATGGCTACACCTTC
j_gene: TRBJ1-2
d_gene: -
v_gene: TRBV7-2
abundance: -

CDR3aa: CASSSGTLYSDTQYF
CDR3nt: TGTGCCAGCAGCTCAGGGACCTTGTACTCAGATACGCAGTATTTT
j_gene: TRBJ2-3
d_gene: -
v_gene: TRBV7-9
abundance: -

CDR3aa: CASSLRGLATNEQFF
CDR3nt: TGTGCCAGCAGCTTACGAGGACTAGCGACCAATGAGCAGTTCTTC
j_gene: TRBJ2-1
d_gene: TRBD2
v_gene: TRBV7-2
abundance: -

CDR3aa: CAWSRLAGTGELFF
CDR3nt: TGTGCCTGGAGTCGGCTAGCGGGCACCGGGGAGCTGTTTTTT
j_gene: TRBJ2-2
d_gene: TRBD2
v_gene: TRBV30
abundance: -

CDR3aa: CASSLGTRGVKETQYF
CDR3nt: TGTGCCAGCAGCTTAGGGACAAGGGGGGTAAAAGAGACCCAGTACTTC
j_gene: TRBJ2-5
d_gene: -
v_gene: TRBV7-2
abundance: -

CDR3aa: CSAPDRGPPYNEQFF
CDR3nt: TGCAGTGCGCCCGACAGGGGCCCTCCCTACAATGAGCAGTTCTTC
j_gene: TRBJ2-1
d_gene: TRBD1
v_gene: TRBV20-1
abundance: -

CDR3aa: CASSLPDRASIEAFF
CDR3nt: TGCGCCAGCAGCCTGCCGGACAGGGCATCCATTGAAGCTTTCTTT
j_gene: TRBJ1-1
d_gene: TRBD1
v_gene: TRBV5-1
abundance: -

CDR3aa: CASSQGGRVKNIQYF
CDR3nt: TGTGCCAGCAGCCAAGGCGGCAGGGTGAAAAACATTCAGTACTTC
j_gene: TRBJ2-4
d_gene: -
v_gene: TRBV3-1
abundance: -

CDR3aa: CSARDQGYGHRPYEQYF
CDR3nt: TGCAGTGCTAGAGATCAGGGATACGGTCATAGGCCATACGAGCAGTACTTC
j_gene: TRBJ2-7
d_gene: -
v_gene: TRBV20-1
abundance: -

CDR3aa: CASRRSRGSYNEQFF
CDR3nt: TGTGCCTCCCGGAGGTCCCGGGGCTCCTACAATGAGCAGTTCTTC
j_gene: TRBJ2-1
d_gene: -
v_gene: TRBV28
abundance: few

CDR3aa: CASSPRQSRNTEAFF
CDR3nt: TGTGCCAGCAGCCCTAGACAATCCCGGAACACTGAAGCTTTCTTT
j_gene: TRBJ1-1
d_gene: -
v_gene: TRBV14
abundance: -

CDR3aa: CASSTIGTEAFF
CDR3nt: TGTGCCAGCAGCACAATCGGCACTGAAGCTTTCTTT
j_gene: TRBJ1-1
d_gene: -
v_gene: TRBV6-2/TRBV6-3
abundance: -

CDR3aa: CSAREGTGGGKGYTF
CDR3nt: TGCAGTGCTAGGGAAGGGACAGGGGGGGGAAAAGGCTACACCTTC
j_gene: TRBJ1-2
d_gene: TRBD1
v_gene: TRBV20-1
abundance: -

CDR3aa: CASSQDNYGYTF
CDR3nt: TGTGCCAGCAGCCAAGACAACTATGGCTACACCTTC
j_gene: TRBJ1-2
d_gene: -
v_gene: TRBV4-2
abundance: many

CDR3aa: CASSVAAESSPLHF
CDR3nt: TGTGCCAGCAGTGTGGCAGCCGAGAGCTCACCCCTCCACTTT
j_gene: TRBJ1-6
d_gene: -
v_gene: TRBV2
abundance: -

CDR3aa: CASSLDYMAGPQYF
CDR3nt: TGTGCCAGCAGTCTCGACTATATGGCGGGTCCGCAGTATTTT
j_gene: TRBJ2-3
d_gene: -
v_gene: TRBV12-3/TRBV12-4
abundance: few

CDR3aa: CASSVDKLIADTQYF
CDR3nt: TGTGCCAGCAGCGTAGACAAGCTTATCGCAGATACGCAGTATTTT
j_gene: TRBJ2-3
d_gene: -
v_gene: TRBV9
abundance: once

CDR3aa: CASSLGQGVKNTEAFF
CDR3nt: TGCGCCAGCAGCTTGGGACAGGGGGTAAAGAACACTGAAGCTTTCTTT
j_gene: TRBJ1-1
d_gene: TRBD1
v_gene: TRBV5-1
abundance: few

CDR3aa: CSAPQRGDEQFF
CDR3nt: TGCAGTGCTCCTCAAAGGGGGGATGAGCAGTTCTTC
j_gene: TRBJ2-1
d_gene: -
v_gene: TRBV20-1
abundance: many

CDR3aa: CASSESPSDTQYF
CDR3nt: TGTGCCAGCAGTGAAAGTCCCTCAGATACGCAGTATTTT
j_gene: TRBJ2-3
d_gene: -
v_gene: TRBV6-1
abundance: few

CDR3aa: CAIGKGTGSHQPQHF
CDR3nt: TGTGCCATCGGCAAAGGGACAGGGAGTCATCAGCCCCAGCATTTT
j_gene: TRBJ1-5
d_gene: TRBD1
v_gene: TRBV27
abundance: -

CDR3aa: CASSAGFTDTQYF
CDR3nt: TGTGCCAGCAGTGCTGGCTTCACAGATACGCAGTATTTT
j_gene: TRBJ2-3
d_gene: -
v_gene: TRBV12-3/TRBV12-4
abundance: -

CDR3aa: CASSQRTGGNQPQHF
CDR3nt: TGCGCCAGCAGCCAACGGACAGGGGGCAATCAGCCCCAGCATTTT
j_gene: TRBJ1-5
d_gene: TRBD1
v_gene: TRBV4-1
abundance: many

CDR3aa: CASRFEGWKPQHF
CDR3nt: TGTGCCAGCAGGTTTGAGGGGTGGAAGCCCCAGCATTTT
j_gene: TRBJ1-5
d_gene: -
v_gene: TRBV6-1
abundance: few